The 24 T cell receptor beta chains below all came from one sample that was sequenced in a study of PD-1 blockade in mismatch repair-deficient tumors (dated by TCRdb to about 2017). The method behind the library was the immunoSEQ multiplex PCR assay. Held by TCRdb, this immuneACCESS table contains in-frame sequences only and omits some clones. Under half of the omission traces to an unresolved V gene where checked; the cause of the rest is unknown. The sample data list more than 40,000 clones, and roughly 78% of these were observed just once. The ten largest clones capture around 3.4% of the sample. Sequenced material: peripheral blood, taken 4 weeks after starting pembrolizumab. These receptors all stem from an adult with mismatch repair-deficient cancer.

This clone has only a few counts. The V call is TRBV7-9, the J call TRBJ2-7; D tentatively reads TRBD1 or TRBD2 (5 bases each). Between the trimmed V and J ends, which lost 3 bases and 2 bases, there was a span of 11 bases. Germline lookup yields CDR1 SEHNR and CDR2 FQNEAQ (reference sequence). The CDR3 runs to 14 residues. The chain's CDR3 is CASSFGGIAYEQYF. The CDR3 DNA sequence: TGTGCCAGCAGCTTTGGGGGAATAGCCTACGAGCAGTACTTC.

DNA of the CDR3: TGCGCCAGCAGCCAAGATCCTTCGTGGGGACAACGCAATCAGCCCCAGCATTTT. Its translation: CASSQDPSWGQRNQPQHF. The genes are TRBV4-1 and TRBJ1-5, with D maybe TRBD1 (6 bases). Trimming left V 0 bases short and J 2 bases short, with 17 bases between. Germline-derived CDR1 and CDR2 are MGHRA and YSYEKL. The CDR3 contains 18 residues.

In its sample, this clone was seen a few times. The chain carries TRBV4-1 and TRBJ1-2, with 11 bases identical to TRBD1. Germline assignment: CDR1 MGHRA and CDR2 YSYEKL. The CDR3 loop spans 16 amino acids. The ends lost 2 bases at V and 0 bases at J; junction bases unmatched: 2. CDR3 coding DNA: TGCGCCAGCAGCCAACCGGGACAGGGGGCTAACTATGGCTACACCTTC. Translated: CASSQPGQGANYGYTF.

This clone was counted a few times. The chain links TRBV6-4 to TRBJ2-7, with 9 bases matching TRBD2. V lost 5 bases and J lost 2; bases outside the gene matches: 10. The CDR3 has 16 amino acids. In germline, CDR1 is MRHNA, CDR2 SNTAGT. Here the CDR3 DNA reads TGTGCCAGCAGTTGGGAGCTAGCGGGACGGACCTACGAGCAGTACTTC. This sequence encodes CASSWELAGRTYEQYF.

The chain links TRBV4-1 to TRBJ1-2, with TRBD1 as a possible D gene (5 bases). In germline, CDR1 is MGHRA, CDR2 YSYEKL. The V end was cut by 3 bases, the J end by 1 base, with 9 bases between. There are 14 residues in the CDR3. The CDR3 DNA follows: TGCGCCAGCAGCCAGCAGACAGATAACTATGGCTACACCTTC. Amino acid sequence: CASSQQTDNYGYTF.

The rearrangement uses TRBV27 and TRBJ2-7; TRBD1 aligns across 11 bases. The germline V gene has CDR1 MNHEY and CDR2 SMNVEV (reference sequence). The CDR3 is made up of 15 amino acids. Trimming cost V 5 bases and J 4 bases; bases outside gene matches: 7. The CDR3 nucleotides are TGTGCCAGCAGTACCCGGGACAGGGGGTATTACGAGCAGTACTTC. This encodes CASSTRDRGYYEQYF.

The V call is TRBV19, the J call TRBJ2-6; D is ambiguous. Deletions cut 8 bases from V and 0 bases from J, with 20 bases between. Germline loops: CDR1 LNHDA, CDR2 SQIVND (reference sequence). The CDR3 is 18 residues long. The CDR3 bases are TGTGCCAGTCTATCGACATACCAGAGTTTCTCTGGGGCCAACGTCCTGACTTTC. Translation gives CASLSTYQSFSGANVLTF.

V usage is TRBV7-3 and J usage is TRBJ1-6, with unresolved D. Germline V lookup: CDR1 SGHTA, CDR2 FQGTGA. CDR3 length: 13 amino acids. V lost 2 bases and J 7 bases, leaving 6 bases between the germline ends. CDR3: CASSLDPNSPLHF. CDR3 coding DNA: TGTGCCAGCAGCTTAGACCCAAATTCACCCCTCCACTTT.

This clone was counted a few times. V gene TRBV11-2 combines with J gene TRBJ2-1, with 10 bases fitting TRBD1. The V segment lost 6 bases and the J segment 3 bases; nucleotides outside the gene matches: 5. Germline V gene data show CDR1 as SGHAT and CDR2 as FQNNGV. The length of the CDR3 is 15 residues. Written as DNA, the CDR3 is TGTGCCAGCAGTCTCGGACAGGGGGACTACAATGAGCAGTTCTTC. As protein: CASSLGQGDYNEQFF.

This chain joins TRBV25-1 and TRBJ2-1; 7 nucleotides agree with TRBD1. There are 15 residues in the CDR3. The germline V gene encodes CDR1 MGHDK and CDR2 SYGVNS. The V and J ends lost 9 bases and 0 bases, in that order; junction bases with no gene match: 8. The CDR3 is CASGTDYSSYNEQFF. The CDR3 DNA reads TGTGCCAGTGGGACAGACTATAGCTCCTACAATGAGCAGTTCTTC.

V usage is TRBV5-1 and J usage is TRBJ1-2, with D unclear. Germline V lookup: CDR1 SGHRS, CDR2 YFSETQ. The CDR3 contains 17 residues. Trimming took off 5 bases at V and 4 bases at J, with 24 bases between the two ends. The CDR3, as DNA: TGCGCCAGCAGTGAGAACCCGGCCGGTACCGCGGGCTATGGCTACACCTTC. Residues: CASSENPAGTAGYGYTF. The full variable domain, with the rest looked up from reference TRBV5-1 and TRBJ1-2, is KAGVTQTPRYLIKTRGQQVTLSCSPISGHRSVSWYQQTPGQGLQFLFEYFSETQRNKGNFPGRFSGRQFSNSRSEMNVSTLELGDSALYLCASSENPAGTAGYGYTFGSGTRLTVV.

V usage is TRBV7-2 and J usage is TRBJ1-5, with D possibly being TRBD1 (5 bases). The V gene lost 4 bases and the J gene lost 8 bases, with 12 bases spanning the gap. The length of the CDR3 is 13 residues. Germline V gene sequence: CDR1 SGHTA, CDR2 FQGNSA. Here the CDR3 DNA reads TGTGCCAGCAGCTCAACCCCAGGGAAGCCCCAGCATTTT. Translation: CASSSTPGKPQHF.

The CDR3 bases are TGTGCCAGTAGTATCAAGGGTGGGTACGAGCAGTACTTC. Residues: CASSIKGGYEQYF. The chain is built from TRBV19 and TRBJ2-7; no reliable D call. CDR1 is LNHDA, CDR2 SQIVND, per germline (reference sequence). The CDR3 covers 13 residues. The V gene lost 3 bases and the J gene lost 4 bases, with 10 bases spanning the gap.

The chain carries TRBV27 and TRBJ2-7; TRBD2 agrees at 11 bases. The CDR3 covers 17 residues. Per the germline V gene, CDR1 is MNHEY and CDR2 is SMNVEV (reference sequence). The J segment lost 6 bases and the V segment lost 4 bases, leaving 14 bases of the junction unmatched. The CDR3 DNA is TGTGCCAGCAGTTCCCCCCGACTAGCGGGACGTTCGGGCGAGCAGTACTTC. Its protein product is CASSSPRLAGRSGEQYF.

The chain combines TRBV6-1 with TRBJ1-2; no firm D call. Germline V lookup: CDR1 MNHNS, CDR2 SASEGT. V lost 10 bases to trimming and J lost 4 bases, with 16 bases between them. The CDR3 covers 13 residues. This chain's CDR3 is CAINEEGFYGYTF. The DNA of the CDR3 is TGTGCCATTAATGAGGAGGGATTCTATGGCTACACCTTC.

The chain employs TRBV27 and TRBJ1-5; tentatively, D is TRBD1 (5 bases). V was clipped by 1 base and J by 4 bases, with 11 bases between them. Per germline, CDR1 MNHEY and CDR2 SMNVEV (reference sequence). CDR3 length: 15 amino acids. The CDR3 DNA is TGTGCCAGCAGTTTATTTGGGACGGTTAATCAGCCCCAGCATTTT. This encodes CASSLFGTVNQPQHF.

The chain joins TRBV18 to TRBJ1-3; D gene ambiguous. The V gene's germline CDR1 is KGHSH and CDR2 LQKENI. The CDR3 spans 14 residues. Between the trimmed V and J ends, which lost 2 bases and 1 base, there was a span of 6 bases. CDR3 protein: CASSPEVSGNTIYF. The CDR3 nucleotides read TGTGCCAGCTCACCAGAAGTTTCTGGAAACACCATATATTTT.

The chain combines TRBV7-3 with TRBJ2-7, with D hard to call. The CDR3 loop spans 12 amino acids. V was clipped by 3 bases and J by 2 bases, with 5 bases between them. CDR1 and CDR2 from the germline V gene are SGHTA and FQGTGA. The CDR3 DNA is TGTGCCAGCAGCTTGGGGACCTACGAGCAGTACTTC. Translated: CASSLGTYEQYF.

The V call is TRBV4-1, the J call TRBJ2-7; 9 bases map to TRBD1. The CDR3 is made up of 13 amino acids. Germline CDR1 MGHRA, CDR2 YSYEKL. The J segment lost 4 bases and the V segment lost 6 bases, leaving 4 bases of the junction unmatched. The CDR3 protein is CASRSQGAYEQYF. The CDR3 nucleotides are TGCGCCAGCAGGTCACAGGGGGCTTACGAGCAGTACTTC.

The J gene is TRBJ2-3, the V gene TRBV5-1; 12 bases are shared with TRBD2. The V gene's germline CDR1 is SGHRS and CDR2 YFSETQ. There are 16 residues in the CDR3. J gave up 4 bases and V 0 bases, and 3 bases lay outside the gene matches. DNA of the CDR3: TGCGCCAGCAGCTTGGGACTAGCGGGAGAGGCAGATACGCAGTATTTT. Its protein product is CASSLGLAGEADTQYF.

V and J are TRBV4-1 and TRBJ2-2; a possible D gene is TRBD1 (6 bases). V was trimmed by 4 bases and J by 7 bases, leaving 22 bases between them. The CDR3 loop spans 17 amino acids. Germline assignment: CDR1 MGHRA and CDR2 YSYEKL. As DNA, the CDR3 is TGCGCCAGCAGCCCGATAACCAGAGTAGGGGGACACGGGGAGCTGTTTTTT. It encodes CASSPITRVGGHGELFF.

J is TRBJ2-3 and V is TRBV5-4; 7 nucleotides line up with TRBD1. Germline V lookup: CDR1 SGHNT, CDR2 YYREEE (reference sequence). This CDR3 comprises 17 residues. Trimming cost V 4 bases and J 0 bases; bases outside gene matches: 11. Written as DNA, the CDR3 is TGTGCCAGCAGCCCCATGCCGGGACAGATTAGCACAGATACGCAGTATTTT. Its protein product is CASSPMPGQISTDTQYF.

This clone occurred a few times. The chain joins TRBV15 to TRBJ1-2; 8 positions agree with TRBD1. CDR1 LNHNV and CDR2 YYDKDF come from the germline V gene (reference sequence). V lost 4 bases and J lost 7; bases outside the gene matches: 14. This CDR3 is built from 16 residues. CDR3 region: CATSMDRVIYLSGYTF. The CDR3 DNA reads TGTGCCACCAGCATGGACAGGGTGATTTATTTGAGTGGCTACACCTTC.

This chain links TRBV27 with TRBJ2-6; 10 bases map to TRBD2. V trimming: 7 bases; J trimming: 3 bases; junction bases outside the gene matches: 9. The CDR3 runs 17 residues. CDR1 is MNHEY and CDR2 is SMNVEV in the germline V gene (reference sequence). The CDR3 DNA reads TGTGCCAGCAAGCAGCTAGCGGGAGTAATTGGGGCCAACGTCCTGACTTTC. It encodes CASKQLAGVIGANVLTF.